What follows are 28 T cell receptor beta chains derived from one specimen sequenced in a study of cytomegalovirus exposure and HLA in healthy donors. The PCR employed 60 Vbeta primers together with 13 Jbeta primers. Profiled with immunoSEQ multiplex PCR; TCRdb holds only in-frame clones, not every one. The sample has roughly 120,000 clones; roughly 71% are singletons. What was sequenced was PBMCs. The receptors come from a woman aged 65 to 85 in good health and CMV-seropositive.

The V call is TRBV5-6, the J call TRBJ2-7, with 7 bases matching TRBD1. This CDR3 contains 13 residues. The trim removed 2 bases at V and 9 bases at J, leaving 8 bases unmatched. CDR1 and CDR2 from the germline V gene are SGHDT and YYEEEE. The DNA of the CDR3 is TGTGCCAGCAGCTTTGGACAGGCACAAGGGCAGTACTTC. Amino acid sequence: CASSFGQAQGQYF.

The J gene is TRBJ2-5, the V gene TRBV5-1; D might be TRBD1 (6 bases). The CDR3 has 19 amino acids. Trimming left V 0 bases short and J 1 base short, with 22 bases between. CDR1 and CDR2 (germline): SGHRS, YFSETQ. The CDR3 is CASSLAPGGQGSPQETQYF. In DNA, the CDR3 is TGCGCCAGCAGCTTGGCCCCAGGCGGTCAGGGGTCGCCCCAAGAGACCCAGTACTTC.

The chain combines TRBV5-6 with TRBJ1-2; D might be TRBD1 (5 bases). Trimming pared 4 bases from V and 4 bases from J, leaving 11 bases between. The CDR3 is made up of 13 amino acids. Germline lookup yields CDR1 SGHDT and CDR2 YYEEEE. CDR3 nucleotides: TGTGCCAGCAGCCTCCGACAGACCTATGGCTACACCTTC. The encoded protein is CASSLRQTYGYTF.

The V call is TRBV29-1, the J call TRBJ2-7, with D perhaps matching TRBD1 (6 bases). Germline V lookup: CDR1 SQVTM, CDR2 ANQGSEA. The V and J ends lost 1 base and 1 base respectively, with 11 bases between them. This CDR3 is 14 amino acids long. CDR3 sequence reads: CSVEGLQGSYEQYF. CDR3 bases: TGCAGCGTTGAAGGATTACAGGGTTCCTACGAGCAGTACTTC.

The chain combines TRBV4-1 with TRBJ2-7, with D perhaps TRBD2 (5 bases). The CDR3 consists of 13 residues. The V and J ends lost 3 bases and 9 bases respectively, with 15 bases between them. Looked up from germline, CDR1 is MGHRA and CDR2 is YSYEKL. The CDR3 region has the DNA TGCGCCAGCAGCCAGCCTCCGAGCCGGGGGCAGTACTTC. Translating it yields CASSQPPSRGQYF.

The gene calls are TRBV11-3 and TRBJ1-3, with 7 bases aligning to TRBD1. Per the germline V gene, CDR1 is SGHNT and CDR2 is YENEEA. The ends lost 5 bases at V and 2 bases at J; junction bases unmatched: 3. The CDR3 runs 14 residues. The chain's CDR3 is CASSPGTAGNTIYF. The CDR3 DNA reads TGTGCCAGCAGCCCCGGGACAGCTGGAAACACCATATATTTT.

The rearrangement uses TRBV5-1 and TRBJ2-3; 12 bases align to TRBD2. The CDR3 has 16 amino acids. Germline trimming cut 5 bases from V and 2 bases from J; bases unmatched to any gene: 6. Germline CDR1 SGHRS, CDR2 YFSETQ. CDR3 sequence: CASRSRTSGATDTQYF. The CDR3 DNA reads as TGCGCCAGCAGGTCCCGGACTAGCGGGGCCACAGATACGCAGTATTTT.

This clone was seen only a few times. This sequence joins TRBV6-5 and TRBJ2-5; no clear D. The CDR3 is 11 residues long. Deletions cut 5 bases from V and 5 bases from J, with 6 bases between. Germline-derived CDR1 and CDR2 are MNHEY and SVGAGI. This CDR3 is CASSTVETQYF. CDR3 sequence (DNA): TGTGCCAGCAGTACTGTGGAGACCCAGTACTTC.

This rearrangement joins TRBV7-8 to TRBJ2-1; 9 bases map to TRBD1. J lost 16 bases, V lost 1 base, and 20 bases had no gene match. Germline V gives CDR1 SGHVS, CDR2 FQNEAQ. This CDR3 is 17 amino acids long. The chain's CDR3 is CASSLGLGQGISQGCFF. In DNA form, the CDR3 reads TGTGCCAGCAGCTTAGGCTTAGGACAGGGGATATCGCAGGGATGCTTCTTC.

J is TRBJ2-7 and V is TRBV5-5; D might be TRBD2 (6 bases). This CDR3 region has 15 residues. Trimming cost V 0 bases and J 4 bases, with 14 bases left between them. CDR1 and CDR2 (germline): SGHKS, YYEKEE (reference sequence). CDR3: CASSLALREVYEQYF. DNA for the CDR3: TGTGCCAGCAGCTTGGCACTCAGGGAGGTTTACGAGCAGTACTTC.

This chain links TRBV27 with TRBJ2-1; 7 bases map to TRBD1. The CDR3 is 15 amino acids. The germline CDR1 and CDR2 sequences are MNHEY and SMNVEV (reference sequence). J lost 3 bases, V lost 4 bases, and 6 bases had no gene match. CDR3 region: CASSSGQFSYNEQFF. In nucleotides, the CDR3 is TGTGCCAGCAGTTCGGGACAGTTTAGCTACAATGAGCAGTTCTTC.

A single count supports this clone. The gene calls are TRBV5-1 and TRBJ1-2; tentatively, D is TRBD1 (5 bases). The V gene's germline CDR1 is SGHRS and CDR2 YFSETQ. Trimming took 0 bases from V and 4 from J, leaving 7 bases between them. The CDR3 is 13 amino acids. CDR3 protein: CASSLDRSYGYTF. The CDR3 DNA sequence: TGCGCCAGCAGCTTGGACAGGAGCTATGGCTACACCTTC.

This clone was seen only a few times. The J gene is TRBJ2-3, the V gene TRBV7-9; 12 bases match TRBD2. This CDR3 is built from 16 residues. J lost 4 bases, V lost 4 bases, and 6 bases had no gene match. Germline lookup yields CDR1 SEHNR and CDR2 FQNEAQ (reference sequence). The CDR3 sequence: CASSSGLAGSADTQYF. The CDR3 DNA reads TGTGCCAGCAGCTCAGGACTAGCGGGGAGTGCAGATACGCAGTATTTT.

The V and J genes are TRBV6-5 and TRBJ2-3; TRBD1 might be the D (5 bases). Germline CDR1 reads MNHEY; CDR2 reads SVGAGI. V lost 7 bases to trimming and J lost 0 bases, with 14 bases between them. The CDR3 has 15 amino acids. Written as DNA, the CDR3 is TGTGCCAGCAAGCCGCAGGGTACTAGCACAGATACGCAGTATTTT. It codes for CASKPQGTSTDTQYF.

This chain uses TRBV10-3 with TRBJ2-5; possible D gene TRBD1, 6 bases. V dropped 3 bases and J dropped 3 bases, with 17 bases sitting between them. This CDR3 contains 16 residues. CDR1 and CDR2 (germline): ENHRY, SYGVKD. In nucleotides, the CDR3 is TGTGCCATCAGTGAATCACCCAGGACAGTTGAAGAGACCCAGTACTTC. Its protein is CAISESPRTVEETQYF.

This sequence joins TRBV7-2 and TRBJ1-3; D is uncertain. Trimming left V 0 bases short and J 2 bases short, with 14 bases between. The CDR3 length is 17 residues. The V gene's germline CDR1 is SGHTA and CDR2 FQGNSA. The CDR3: CASSLAPGKGTGNTIYF. CDR3 coding DNA: TGTGCCAGCAGCTTAGCCCCGGGGAAGGGTACTGGAAACACCATATATTTT.

This chain uses TRBV25-1 with TRBJ1-1; the D is unclear. Germline V gives CDR1 MGHDK, CDR2 SYGVNS. V lost 0 bases to trimming and J lost 0 bases, with 8 bases between them. This CDR3 contains 15 residues. The CDR3 bases are TGTGCCAGCAGTGAATATAACAGAATGAACACTGAAGCTTTCTTT. Its translation: CASSEYNRMNTEAFF.

The chain uses TRBV6-5 and TRBJ1-1; TRBD1 matches at 10 bases. Trimming cost V 6 bases and J 9 bases; bases outside gene matches: 4. The CDR3 is made up of 12 amino acids. The germline V gene has CDR1 MNHEY and CDR2 SVGAGI. This chain's CDR3 is CASRGTGAQAFF. CDR3 nucleotides: TGTGCCAGCAGAGGGACAGGGGCCCAAGCTTTCTTT.

This sequence joins TRBV12-5 and TRBJ2-1; 7 bases align to TRBD1. Germline V CDR1 and CDR2: LGHNT, FRNRAP. The V segment lost 5 bases and the J segment 15 bases; nucleotides outside the gene matches: 10. The CDR3 covers 12 residues. CDR3 in amino acids: CASGLNRGMGFF. The CDR3 DNA reads TGTGCTAGTGGTCTTAACAGGGGAATGGGGTTCTTC.

The chain combines TRBV27 with TRBJ1-1; tentatively, D is TRBD1 (5 bases). Looked up from germline, CDR1 is MNHEY and CDR2 is SMNVEV (reference sequence). The CDR3 runs to 16 residues. V was trimmed by 2 bases and J by 0 bases, leaving 13 bases between them. DNA for the CDR3: TGTGCCAGCAGTTTAGGCCTCGGCAGGGTGAACACTGAAGCTTTCTTT. Residues: CASSLGLGRVNTEAFF.

In this sample, this clone turned up once. The chain combines TRBV30 with TRBJ2-6; 9 nucleotides agree with TRBD1. Germline CDR1 is GTSNPN and CDR2 is SVGIG (reference sequence). J lost 0 bases, V lost 1 base, and 7 bases had no gene match. The CDR3 is 18 residues long. CDR3 loop: CAWSASGTGLSGANVLTF. As DNA, the CDR3 is TGTGCCTGGAGTGCATCCGGGACAGGGCTCTCTGGGGCCAACGTCCTGACTTTC.

This rearrangement joins TRBV27 to TRBJ2-7; a weak D match, TRBD1 (6 bases). The CDR3 covers 15 residues. Germline loops: CDR1 MNHEY, CDR2 SMNVEV (reference sequence). V lost 0 bases to trimming and J lost 2 bases, with 11 bases between them. CDR3: CASSLSKGVTYEQYF. In DNA, the CDR3 is TGTGCCAGCAGTTTATCGAAGGGGGTTACCTACGAGCAGTACTTC.

There are a few counts of this clone. The chain is built from TRBV5-4 and TRBJ2-2; 7 nucleotides align to TRBD2. With 4 bases clipped from V and 2 bases from J, the junction kept 8 bases outside the gene matches. Germline lookup yields CDR1 SGHNT and CDR2 YYREEE (reference sequence). The CDR3 has 16 residues. This CDR3 reads CASSPLAGDNTGELFF. The CDR3 DNA is TGTGCCAGCAGCCCACTGGCGGGGGACAACACCGGGGAGCTGTTTTTT. The full variable domain, in which reference TRBV5-4 and TRBJ2-2 provide the parts outside the CDR3, is ETGVTQSPTHLIKTRGQQVTLRCSSQSGHNTVSWYQQALGQGPQFIFQYYREEENGRGNFPPRFSGLQFPNYSSELNVNALELDDSALYLCASSPLAGDNTGELFFGEGSRLTVL.

This chain joins TRBV27 and TRBJ1-2; weak D call: TRBD1 (5 bases). The germline gives CDR1 MNHEY, CDR2 SMNVEV (reference sequence). The CDR3 contains 13 residues. The V gene lost 2 bases and the J gene lost 8 bases, with 12 bases spanning the gap. The CDR3 coding sequence is TGTGCCAGCAGTTTAGGGGCTGGGGTCGGCTACACCTTC. This encodes CASSLGAGVGYTF.

The chain employs TRBV5-5 and TRBJ1-2; D not resolved. The CDR3 spans 14 residues. The germline gives CDR1 SGHKS, CDR2 YYEKEE (reference sequence). The V end was cut by 4 bases, the J end by 2 bases, with 12 bases between. CDR3 protein: CASSPGDRNYGYTF. The CDR3 coding sequence is TGTGCCAGCAGCCCGGGAGACCGAAACTATGGCTACACCTTC.

This clone was detected once. This chain connects TRBV6-5 to TRBJ2-1; TRBD2 matches 11 bases. Unmatched junction bases numbered 5, after V lost 6 bases and J lost 4 bases. Germline-derived CDR1 and CDR2 are MNHEY and SVGAGI. The CDR3 has 15 amino acids. CDR3 bases: TGTGCCAGCAGGTCCGGGACTAGCGGTTACAATGAGCAGTTCTTC. Its protein product is CASRSGTSGYNEQFF.

The V call is TRBV5-6, the J call TRBJ2-1; TRBD2 matches 9 bases. Germline CDR1 reads SGHDT; CDR2 reads YYEEEE. Trimming at V came to 6 bases and at J to 7 bases, leaving 17 bases not matched to a gene. The CDR3 is 17 amino acids. CDR3 nucleotide sequence: TGTGCCAGCACTTTGCTGGCTAGCGGGGCTATCCATAATGAGCAGTTCTTC. Its protein product is CASTLLASGAIHNEQFF.

The rearrangement joins TRBV29-1 to TRBJ1-6; D is unclear. Per germline, CDR1 SQVTM and CDR2 ANQGSEA. Trimming removed 5 bases from V and 5 bases from J, with 10 bases in between. The CDR3 runs to 13 residues. CDR3 amino acids: CSVSSQNNSPLHF. As DNA, the CDR3 is TGCAGCGTTTCGTCACAGAATAATTCACCCCTCCACTTT.